The rows below give T cell receptor beta chains drawn from one sample of a study of T cell changes during pregnancy in multiple sclerosis. Generated by immunoSEQ multiplex PCR, the TCRdb table keeps only in-frame clones and is missing some. The sample includes some 110,000 clones, 90% to 95% seen only once; the top ten take 1.5%. The sample was peripheral blood, taken in the third trimester of pregnancy. These receptors all come from a female donor with multiple sclerosis, enrolled in a pregnancy study. The CDR3 runs from the conserved cysteine through the conserved F or W. A D gene is named only where the DNA matches it firmly. Some rows have no size entry. The others give once, few or many, or a class for an expanded clone.

D | size | J | V | DNA | CDR3
NA | NA | TRBJ1-5 | TRBV28 | TGTGCCAGCGGGCAGGGGATTAATCAGCCCCAGCATTTT | CASGQGINQPQHF
TRBD2 | once | TRBJ2-5 | TRBV9 | TGTGCCAGCAGCGTAGCTCCAGGACTAGCGGGAGAGACCCAGTACTTC | CASSVAPGLAGETQYF
NA | once | TRBJ2-5 | TRBV18 | TGTGCCAGCTCACCACGGAGTGAGGAGACCCAGTACTTC | CASSPRSEETQYF
NA | NA | TRBJ2-2 | TRBV18 | TGTGCCAGCTCACCACCGTCAGGGGCGCACACCGGGGAGCTGTTTTTT | CASSPPSGAHTGELFF
NA | NA | TRBJ1-1 | TRBV5-6 | TGTGCCAGCAGCTTGGTGCAGGCCACTGAAGCTTTCTTT | CASSLVQATEAFF
NA | NA | TRBJ2-6 | TRBV5-1 | TGCGCCAGCAGTCAGGAGGGGTGGACTGGGGCCAACGTCCTGACTTTC | CASSQEGWTGANVLTF
TRBD2 | once | TRBJ2-3 | TRBV7-3 | TGTGCCAGCAGCCGAAGACTAGCGGGGGCCCCAGATACGCAGTATTTT | CASSRRLAGAPDTQYF
NA | NA | TRBJ2-3 | TRBV19 | TGTGCCAGTATCGCAACGGGTGAGGCAGATACGCAGTATTTT | CASIATGEADTQYF
NA | NA | TRBJ2-7 | TRBV28 | TGTGCCAGCAGCCCAAACGGACAGGGAAGGATGGGAGGGGTTTCCGAGCAGTACTTC | CASSPNGQGRMGGVSEQYF
TRBD1 | NA | TRBJ1-6 | TRBV18 | TGTGCCAGCTCACGATCTTACAGGGGCCATAATTCACCCCTCCACTTT | CASSRSYRGHNSPLHF
NA | NA | TRBJ2-5 | TRBV7-2 | TGTGCCAGCAGCTCCCCGCCCACTAGCACAGGGACCCAGTACTTC | CASSSPPTSTGTQYF
TRBD1 | NA | TRBJ1-2 | TRBV5-6 | TGTGCCAGCACACGTTCCGGGACAGGGGACTATGGCTACACCTTC | CASTRSGTGDYGYTF
NA | NA | TRBJ2-7 | TRBV7-9 | TGTGCCAGCAGCTTACCCCGACTTGAAAGCTCCTACGAGCAGTACTTC | CASSLPRLESSYEQYF
TRBD1 | NA | TRBJ2-1 | TRBV4-1 | TGCGCCAGCAGCCAAGATATGCGGCAGGGGGCGGACAATGAGCAGTTCTTC | CASSQDMRQGADNEQFF
NA | NA | TRBJ1-3 | TRBV28 | TGTGCCAGCAGTTTGGGAGGGCGAAACACCATATATTTT | CASSLGGRNTIYF
NA | NA | TRBJ1-6 | TRBV18 | TGTGCCAGCTCACCACTTGGGGGGATTCCAAATTCACCCCTCCACTTT | CASSPLGGIPNSPLHF
NA | few | TRBJ1-5 | TRBV6-6 | TGTGCCAGCAGCGGGGGTAATCAGCCCCAGCATTTT | CASSGGNQPQHF
TRBD1 | NA | TRBJ2-7 | TRBV27 | TGTGCCAGCAGTCCGGGACAGGGGGCCTACGAGCAGTACTTC | CASSPGQGAYEQYF
NA | NA | TRBJ1-1 | TRBV30 | TGTGCCTGGAGCCCTCGGGGGGCTATGAACACTGAAGCTTTCTTT | CAWSPRGAMNTEAFF
TRBD1 | NA | TRBJ2-7 | TRBV6-4 | TGTGCCAGCAGTTCCGAGGACAGGGCATACTCGGAGTACTTC | CASSSEDRAYSEYF
TRBD1 | NA | TRBJ1-2 | TRBV5-4 | TGTGCCAGCAGCCCTCGAGGAGGACAGGGGTATGGCTACACCTTC | CASSPRGGQGYGYTF
TRBD1 | NA | TRBJ1-3 | TRBV27 | TGTGCCAGCAGTTTATCCCGGACAGGGGCTGGAAACACCATATATTTT | CASSLSRTGAGNTIYF
NA | once | TRBJ1-4 | TRBV7-2 | TGTGCCAGCAGCTTAGGGGCAGAAGGCCCATATGAAAAACTGTTTTTT | CASSLGAEGPYEKLFF
TRBD2 | NA | TRBJ2-1 | TRBV30 | TGTGCCTGGAGTGTAGGTAGCGGGGACCTTCAGTTCTTC | CAWSVGSGDLQFF
NA | NA | TRBJ1-1 | TRBV5-1 | TGCGCCAGCAGCTCCCACCAGGTTCAGTCTGAAGCTTTCTTT | CASSSHQVQSEAFF
NA | NA | TRBJ1-1 | TRBV2 | TGTGCCAGCAGCCCCCGGGCTGGAGGTGAAGCTTTCTTT | CASSPRAGGEAFF
TRBD2 | once | TRBJ2-2 | TRBV10-1 | TGCGCCAGCAGACCTAGCGGGAGTAAAACCGGGGAGCTGTTTTTT | CASRPSGSKTGELFF
NA | NA | TRBJ1-5 | TRBV28 | TGTGCCAGCAGTTTAACCGACAGACCAAATCAGCCCCAGCATTTT | CASSLTDRPNQPQHF
TRBD1 | once | TRBJ1-1 | TRBV7-2 | TGTGCCAGCAGCTTAGCGCGGCTGAAGCAGGGGGCGTCGGGTGCTTTCTTT | CASSLARLKQGASGAFF